The source of this T cell receptor (beta chain) is a study of T cells in Graves' hyperthyroidism and ophthalmopathy. This clonotype was observed at least ten times. The antigen remains unidentified. Study-level points and caveats: Most thyroid clonotypes expanded above 0.001 were also detected in blood. It was a median roughly 6.5 months before onset that the model predicted ophthalmopathy.

Per the germline V gene, CDR1 is LGHDT and CDR2 is YNNKEL (reference sequence). With 5 bases removed from V and 3 bases from J, the gap between germline ends came to 13 bases. The CDR3 consists of 14 residues. Researchers amplified the TCR beta CDR3 regions from RNA transcripts. First-round RT-PCR of the TCR CDR3 relied on the HTBI primer set. TCRdb re-derived calls from the multiplex PCR reads in MiXCR, one entry per CDR3 protein. The data show around 420,000 distinct CDR3 sequences, 15% to 18% seen once. Patients with uncontrolled infections, other autoimmune diseases, pregnancy or lactation were excluded.

The chain uses TRBV3-1 and TRBJ1-2; possible D gene TRBD1, 6 bases. The specimen sequenced was blood. The receptor was isolated from a woman aged 18-30 years with Graves' hyperthyroidism. CDR3: CASSSRTEHYGYTF. In DNA, the CDR3 is TGTGCCAGCAGCAGTAGGACAGAGCACTATGGCTACACCTTC.